The TCR beta chain under discussion was sequenced for a study of cytomegalovirus exposure and HLA in healthy donors. Whole-study findings and limits: The investigators catalogued 150 to 200 TCR beta chains as cytomegalovirus-associated. It has been reported that TCR beta sequences accurately predicted the HLA-A and HLA-B alleles of most subjects. A highly shared variant cluster was judged a likely technical artifact.

PCR amplification relied on 60 Vbeta primers (plus 13 Jbeta primers). Measured with immunoSEQ multiplex PCR; TCRdb has only the in-frame clones, and not every one. The top ten hold about 1.7% of the sample, which has around 180,000 clones, more than 85% seen once. Turning to this clone: Its antigen is still unknown.

The CDR3 totals 16 residues. V trimming: 5 bases; J trimming: 5 bases; junction bases outside the gene matches: 11. Germline V CDR1 and CDR2: SGHVS, FQNEAQ. V and J are TRBV7-8 and TRBJ2-5, with 10 bases that match TRBD1. The clonotype was recovered from a woman aged 18-30 years in good health and CMV-seronegative. The material sequenced was PBMCs. The CDR3 is CASSLRGQGIEETQYF. Here the CDR3 DNA reads TGTGCCAGCAGCCTTAGGGGACAGGGGATTGAGGAGACCCAGTACTTC.